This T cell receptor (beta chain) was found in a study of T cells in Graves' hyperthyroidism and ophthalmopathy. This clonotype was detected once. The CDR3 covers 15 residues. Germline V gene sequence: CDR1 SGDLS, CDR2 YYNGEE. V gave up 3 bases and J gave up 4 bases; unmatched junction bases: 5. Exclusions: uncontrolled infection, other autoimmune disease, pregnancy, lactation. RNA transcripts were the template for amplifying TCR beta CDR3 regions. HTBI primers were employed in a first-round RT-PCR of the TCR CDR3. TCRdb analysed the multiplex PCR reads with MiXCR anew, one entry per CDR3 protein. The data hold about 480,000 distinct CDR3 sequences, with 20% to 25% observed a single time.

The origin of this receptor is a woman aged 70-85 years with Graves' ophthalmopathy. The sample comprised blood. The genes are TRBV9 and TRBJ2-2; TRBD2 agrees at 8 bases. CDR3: CASSGSGRGTGELFF. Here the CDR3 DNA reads TGTGCCAGCAGCGGCAGCGGGAGAGGCACCGGGGAGCTGTTTTTT.